This TCR beta chain was documented in a study of molecular identifiers for immune sequencing clone quantification. Study-wide points: Spiked Jurkat TCR RNA equal to one cell could reportedly be picked out among 800,000 to 1,000,000 naive cells.

TCRdb independently ran MiXCR on the PCR reads; one entry per CDR3 protein. This sample has approximately 590,000 distinct CDR3 sequences; roughly 25% occur once, and the top ten carry 0.75% to 0.8%. Naive CD8 libraries used about 19,000 to 1,000,000 sorted cells and 10%, 30% or 50% RNA. This CDR3 has 15 amino acids. Per germline, CDR1 LGHDT and CDR2 YNNKEL (reference sequence). V was trimmed by 1 base and J by 6 bases, leaving 10 bases between them. Of note for this clonotype: Its antigen is still unknown.

V is TRBV3-1 and J is TRBJ1-6, with D uncertain. This receptor was identified in a human donor in good health. Some libraries in this study had Jurkat cell RNA spiked in. What was sequenced was naive CD8+ T cells from blood, with Jurkat cell RNA spiked in. This sample's subset: FACS-sorted CD8+CD4-CCR7+CD45RA+ naive T cells. The CDR3 loop is CASSQVVPINSPLHF. CDR3 sequence (DNA): TGTGCCAGCAGCCAAGTCGTCCCGATTAATTCACCCCTCCACTTT.